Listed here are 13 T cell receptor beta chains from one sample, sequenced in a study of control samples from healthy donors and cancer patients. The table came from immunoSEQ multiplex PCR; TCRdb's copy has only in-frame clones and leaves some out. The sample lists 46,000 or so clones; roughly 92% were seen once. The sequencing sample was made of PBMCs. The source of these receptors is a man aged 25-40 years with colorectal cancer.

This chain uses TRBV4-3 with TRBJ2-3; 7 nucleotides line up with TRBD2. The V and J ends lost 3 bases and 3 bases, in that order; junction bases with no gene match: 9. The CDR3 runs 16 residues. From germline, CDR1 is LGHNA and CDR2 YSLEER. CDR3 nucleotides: TGCGCCAGCAGCCAGGGAGGACTAGTTTTTACAGATACGCAGTATTTT. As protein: CASSQGGLVFTDTQYF.

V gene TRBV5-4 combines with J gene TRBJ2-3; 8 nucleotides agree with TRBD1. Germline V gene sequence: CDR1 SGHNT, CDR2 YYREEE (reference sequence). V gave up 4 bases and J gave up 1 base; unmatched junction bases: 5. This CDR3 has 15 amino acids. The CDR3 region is CASSGDRLRTDTQYF. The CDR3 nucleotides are TGTGCCAGCAGCGGGGACAGGCTTCGCACAGATACGCAGTATTTT. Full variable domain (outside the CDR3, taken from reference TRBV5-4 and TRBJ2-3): ETGVTQSPTHLIKTRGQQVTLRCSSQSGHNTVSWYQQALGQGPQFIFQYYREEENGRGNFPPRFSGLQFPNYSSELNVNALELDDSALYLCASSGDRLRTDTQYFGPGTRLTVL.

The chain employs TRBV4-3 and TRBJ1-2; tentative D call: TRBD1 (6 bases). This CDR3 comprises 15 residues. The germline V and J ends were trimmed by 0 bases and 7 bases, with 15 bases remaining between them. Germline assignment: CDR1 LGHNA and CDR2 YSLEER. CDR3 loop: CASSQEQQGASGYTF. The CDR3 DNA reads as TGCGCCAGCAGCCAAGAACAACAGGGTGCGAGTGGCTACACCTTC.

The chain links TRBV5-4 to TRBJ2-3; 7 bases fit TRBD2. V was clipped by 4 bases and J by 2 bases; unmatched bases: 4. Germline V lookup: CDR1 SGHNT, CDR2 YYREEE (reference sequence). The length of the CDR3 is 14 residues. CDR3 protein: CASSLGGNTDTQYF. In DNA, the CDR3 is TGTGCCAGCAGCCTCGGGGGGAACACAGATACGCAGTATTTT. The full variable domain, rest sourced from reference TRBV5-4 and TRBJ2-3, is ETGVTQSPTHLIKTRGQQVTLRCSSQSGHNTVSWYQQALGQGPQFIFQYYREEENGRGNFPPRFSGLQFPNYSSELNVNALELDDSALYLCASSLGGNTDTQYFGPGTRLTVL.

Here the CDR3 DNA reads TGTGCCAGCAGCTTAGGCTTCTCGGGATCAGGGAACGGCTACACCTTC. Translated: CASSLGFSGSGNGYTF. V gene TRBV7-2 combines with J gene TRBJ1-2; D is perhaps TRBD1 (5 bases). CDR3 length: 16 residues. Trimming cost V 1 base and J 8 bases, with 20 bases left between them. Per the germline V gene, CDR1 is SGHTA and CDR2 is FQGNSA.

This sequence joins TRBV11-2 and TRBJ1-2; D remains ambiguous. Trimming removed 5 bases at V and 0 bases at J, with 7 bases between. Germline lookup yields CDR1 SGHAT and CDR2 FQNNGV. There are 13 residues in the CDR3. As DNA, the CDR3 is TGTGCCAGCAGCCAAAGATCTAACTATGGCTACACCTTC. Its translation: CASSQRSNYGYTF.

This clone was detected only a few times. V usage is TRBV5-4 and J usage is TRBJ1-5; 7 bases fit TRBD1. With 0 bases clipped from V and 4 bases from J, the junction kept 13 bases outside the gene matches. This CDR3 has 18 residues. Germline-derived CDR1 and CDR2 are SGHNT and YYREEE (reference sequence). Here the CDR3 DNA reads TGTGCCAGCAGCTTGGGCCCAATGACAGGGAGAAGAAATCAGCCCCAGCATTTT. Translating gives CASSLGPMTGRRNQPQHF.

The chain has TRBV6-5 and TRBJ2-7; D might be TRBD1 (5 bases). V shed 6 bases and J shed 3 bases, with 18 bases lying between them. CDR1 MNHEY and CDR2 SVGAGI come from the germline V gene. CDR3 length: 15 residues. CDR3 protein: CASSIDSSWGYEQYV. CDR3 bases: TGTGCCAGCAGCATTGACAGTTCATGGGGCTACGAGCAGTACGTC.

The DNA for the CDR3 is TGTGCCAGCAGTATTCCGGGAAAAGCTAACTATGGCTACACCTTC. Translating gives CASSIPGKANYGYTF. The gene calls are TRBV6-5 and TRBJ1-2; D call uncertain. Germline V lookup: CDR1 MNHEY, CDR2 SVGAGI. V gave up 5 bases and J gave up 0 bases, with 13 bases separating them. The CDR3 has 15 amino acids.

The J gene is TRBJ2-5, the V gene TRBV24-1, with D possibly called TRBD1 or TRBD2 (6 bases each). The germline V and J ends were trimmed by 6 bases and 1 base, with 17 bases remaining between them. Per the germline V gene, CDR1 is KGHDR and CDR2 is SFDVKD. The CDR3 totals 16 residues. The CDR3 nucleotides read TGTGCCACCAGTTCTGGGGGGCAGGGCACCCAAGAGACCCAGTACTTC. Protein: CATSSGGQGTQETQYF.

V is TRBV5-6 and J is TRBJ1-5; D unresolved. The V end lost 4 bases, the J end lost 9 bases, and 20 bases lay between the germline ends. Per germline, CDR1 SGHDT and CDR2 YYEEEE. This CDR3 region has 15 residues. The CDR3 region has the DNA TGTGCCAGCAGCCGGCGGGCCGGGGTTGGAGGGCCCCAGCATTTT. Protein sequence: CASSRRAGVGGPQHF.

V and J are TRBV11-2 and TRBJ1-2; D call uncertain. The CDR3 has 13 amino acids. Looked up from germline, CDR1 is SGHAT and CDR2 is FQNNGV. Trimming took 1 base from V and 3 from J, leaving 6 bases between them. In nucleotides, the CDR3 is TGTGCCAGCAGCTTAGGCTGGGACTATGGCTACACCTTC. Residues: CASSLGWDYGYTF.

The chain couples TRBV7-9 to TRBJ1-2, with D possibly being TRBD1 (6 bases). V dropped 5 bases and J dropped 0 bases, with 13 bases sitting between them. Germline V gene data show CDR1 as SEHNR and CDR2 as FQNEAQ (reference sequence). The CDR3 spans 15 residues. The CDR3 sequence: CASSLPGEANYGYTF. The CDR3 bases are TGTGCCAGCAGCCTCCCAGGGGAAGCTAACTATGGCTACACCTTC. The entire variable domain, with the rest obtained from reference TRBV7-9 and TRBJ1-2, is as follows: DTGVSQNPRHKITKRGQNVTFRCDPISEHNRLYWYRQTLGQGPEFLTYFQNEAQLEKSRLLSDRFSAERPKGSFSTLEIQRTEQGDSAMYLCASSLPGEANYGYTFGSGTRLTVV.